This T cell receptor (beta chain) was identified during a study of CD8+CD57+ T cells in acquired aplastic anemia (dated by TCRdb to the late 2010s). Turning to the overall study: On average, sorted CD4+ and CD8+ cells yielded around 3.5 ug of extracted DNA, with a range of about 0.19 to 30 ug. CD8+CD57+ expansion was defined as a frequency above the mean frequency observed in healthy subjects.

Findings and caveats that apply to the study as a whole: Over 25 CD8+ CDR3 sequences were found in both patients and controls but appeared to be highly expressed in patients and within the immunodominant clones of the patients. No significant difference in CD8+ Simpson's diversity was found between patients and healthy controls (P=0.060).

CDR1 and CDR2 (SGHRS, YFSETQ) derive from the germline V gene. Including the terminal cysteine and phenylalanine, the CDR3 comprises 15 residues. Only the CDR3 part of the read is kept: 45 bases, read in frame from the first base. TCR beta VDJ combination and CDR3 sequence profiling used genomic DNA as the template. An Illumina HiSeq 2000 was the platform used for TCR repertoire sequencing. Per the authors' processing: Repertoire assessment relied on Simpson's diversity index, CDR3 size and DJ length profiles, and TRBV/TRBJ rearrangement plots. The immunodominant clone was defined as the most abundant DNA sequence in deep sequencing data. CDR3 amino acid sequences were checked for sharing across subjects and were also compared against the VDJdb database and published repertoires. The public sequencing data were trimmed at Q25 with fastp and processed into clonotypes with MiXCR by TCRdb, which kept only in-frame beta chains. Under each unique CDR3 protein, matching rows form one entry showing the most common genes and DNA. The V and J calls and clone size come from TCRdb's table, not from the authors' own analysis. In this sample the table shows about 180,000 distinct CDR3 sequences, around 50% of which occur a single time. Clones ranked in the top ten supply about an eighth of the sample.

Expansion of CD8+CD57+ cells had been shown by flow cytometry in the patients chosen for sequencing. Every patient had severe acquired aplastic anemia, diagnosed using the International Study of Aplastic Anemia and Agranulocytosis and Camitta criteria. No therapy had been received by the patients at the time of blood sampling. In the study, sorted CD4+ and CD8+ blood T cells from patients with severe aplastic anemia and from healthy subjects underwent deep sequencing of TCR repertoires. Patients were enrolled in the USA under clinicaltrials.gov protocols 00001620, 01623167, 00001397, 00071045, 00081523 and 00961064. Ficoll-Paque density gradient centrifugation was used to isolate peripheral blood mononuclear cells. Before DNA extraction, CD4+ and CD8+ T cells were sorted by FACS or by magnetic beads. Worth noting for this clonotype: The specificity of this receptor is unknown. A much larger clone sits a single nucleotide away, making a read error possible.

The source is a human donor with aplastic anemia. Recombination joined TRBV5-1 with TRBJ2-1, and 9 junctional nucleotides match TRBD2. Sequences were obtained from sorted CD4+, CD8+, or CD8+CD57+ T cells (not recorded which) from PBMCs. This receptor has the CDR3 CASSFERGDFNEQVF. Here is the DNA: TGCGCCAGCAGCTTTGAGCGGGGGGATTTCAATGAGCAGGTCTTC.